This TCR beta chain was identified in a study of blood T cell repertoires in COVID-19. Study summary: Donors in the United States, Italy and Spain gave samples during acute or convalescent COVID-19.

The germline CDR1 and CDR2 sequences are DFQATT and SNEGSKA (reference sequence). The CDR3 extends over 14 amino acids. Trimming cost V 3 bases and J 7 bases; bases outside gene matches: 7. In the original processing: Reference gene primer amplification yielded estimated nucleated cell counts. The data were produced by immunoSEQ multiplex PCR, yet TCRdb's version contains in-frame clones alone and is incomplete. V and J calls and clone size come straight from that table; D and trimming were deduced from the DNA. The table includes some 300,000 clones, nearly 90% detected once. Recruits, aged roughly 18 to 100 years, lived in 25 or so US areas. Clinical histories supplied by participants themselves formed the basis of cohort assignment. This clone was recorded a few times.

The chain has TRBV20-1 and TRBJ2-1, with 9 bases that match TRBD1. Sequencing used PBMCs or T cells enriched from blood (not recorded which). The TCR comes from a woman between 50 and 59 years old who had been exposed to COVID-19. DNA of the CDR3: TGCAGTGCTAGTTGGGACAGGGCAGGGAATGAGCAGTTCTTC. This codes for CSASWDRAGNEQFF.